These 10 T cell receptor beta chains share one sample of origin, sequenced in a study of cytomegalovirus exposure and HLA in healthy donors. Primers for the PCR totalled 60 Vbeta and 13 Jbeta. Libraries were prepared by immunoSEQ multiplex PCR; TCRdb keeps only in-frame clonotypes and omits some of them. Of about 210,000 clones in the sample, about four fifths are singletons; the top ten hold roughly 10%. Sequenced input: PBMCs. The receptors here all came from a woman aged 45-65 years in good health and CMV-seropositive.

The chain has TRBV9 and TRBJ1-2; D unclear. Trimming took 4 bases from V and 4 from J, leaving 14 bases between them. CDR1 and CDR2 from the germline V gene are SGDLS and YYNGEE. The CDR3 is 14 residues long. The DNA for the CDR3 is TGTGCCAGCAGCTCGCCCGGGAGCCTCTATGGCTACACCTTC. Translation gives CASSSPGSLYGYTF.

The chain uses TRBV4-2 and TRBJ2-6; D gene unclear. Germline V gene lookup returns CDR1 LGHNA and CDR2 YNFKEQ. This CDR3 is built from 18 residues. The V gene lost 2 bases and the J gene lost 0 bases, with 14 bases spanning the gap. The CDR3 nucleotides read TGTGCCAGCAGCCAACCCGGAGAGGTAGGCTCTGGGGCCAACGTCCTGACTTTC. The encoded protein is CASSQPGEVGSGANVLTF.

V usage is TRBV11-2 and J usage is TRBJ1-3; D is uncertain. The germline V gene encodes CDR1 SGHAT and CDR2 FQNNGV. The CDR3 covers 14 residues. V lost 5 bases and J lost 0, with 8 bases in between. The DNA for the CDR3 is TGTGCCAGCAGCCATACTTACTCTGGAAACACCATATATTTT. This gives the protein CASSHTYSGNTIYF.

The chain joins TRBV2 to TRBJ1-1; tentative D call: TRBD1 (5 bases). This CDR3 has 13 amino acids. Per the germline V gene, CDR1 is SNHLY and CDR2 is FYNNEI. Deletions cut 0 bases from V and 5 bases from J, with 7 bases between. In nucleotides, the CDR3 is TGTGCCAGCAGTGAAGCGCGGGGGACTGAAGCTTTCTTT. Its protein product is CASSEARGTEAFF.

The V gene is TRBV4-1, the J gene TRBJ2-1, with D tentatively TRBD1 (6 bases). Germline CDR1 is MGHRA and CDR2 is YSYEKL. V was shortened by 3 bases and J by 7 bases, with 25 bases between the two germline ends. The CDR3 extends over 18 amino acids. The DNA of the CDR3 is TGCGCCAGCAGCCACTTCCTTCAACAGGCTTCAAGGGGGAATGAGCAGTTCTTC. Encoded protein: CASSHFLQQASRGNEQFF.

With regard to this clone: Compared with germline, one end of the junction differs, possibly owing to a read error. This chain links TRBV7-3 with TRBJ2-2; D possibly corresponds to TRBD2 (6 bases). This CDR3 has 15 residues. Germline lookup yields CDR1 SGHTA and CDR2 FQGTGA. CDR3 protein: CASSLTRGGTGELFF. The CDR3 DNA follows: TGTGCCAGCAGCCTAACGAGGGGAGGAACCGGGGAGCTGTTTTTT.

The chain combines TRBV7-2 with TRBJ1-2; D ambiguous. In germline, CDR1 is SGHTA, CDR2 FQGNSA. CDR3 length: 12 amino acids. Trimming removed 2 bases at V and 7 bases at J, with 8 bases between. DNA for the CDR3: TGTGCCAGCAGCTTAACTGCTTCTGGCTACACCTTC. It yields the protein CASSLTASGYTF.

This clone occurred a few times. The chain joins TRBV4-1 to TRBJ2-3; perhaps TRBD2 as D (6 bases). The V gene's germline CDR1 is MGHRA and CDR2 YSYEKL. V gave up 5 bases and J gave up 0 bases, with 12 bases separating them. The CDR3 has 15 residues. DNA of the CDR3: TGCGCCAGCAGCGTGGATCTAGCGAGCACAGATACGCAGTATTTT. Translated, it gives CASSVDLASTDTQYF.

This chain uses TRBV11-1 with TRBJ1-1, with 9 bases fitting TRBD1. V was pared by 5 bases and J by 5 bases, with 6 bases of the junction left unmatched. Per germline, CDR1 SGHAT and CDR2 FQDESV (reference sequence). The CDR3 has 14 amino acids. CDR3 sequence reads: CASSPSTGGTEAFF. The CDR3 DNA reads as TGTGCCAGCAGCCCCTCGACAGGGGGAACTGAAGCTTTCTTT.

This rearrangement joins TRBV7-9 to TRBJ2-5, with a weak D call TRBD2 (5 bases). Trimming took off 3 bases at V and 3 bases at J, with 11 bases between the two ends. This CDR3 has 14 residues. Germline CDR1 SEHNR, CDR2 FQNEAQ (reference sequence). For the CDR3, the DNA is TGTGCCAGCAGCTTTCGGGGTTACGAAGAGACCCAGTACTTC. Amino acids: CASSFRGYEETQYF.